Below are 22 T cell receptor beta chains sequenced from a single sample in a study of T-cell reconstitution after alpha-beta-depleted transplantation in children. Unique molecular identifiers featured in how the TCRbeta library was prepared. TCRdb processed the PCR reads anew with MiXCR; each CDR3 protein has one entry. The repertoire consists of about 980,000 distinct CDR3 sequences, with roughly 29% occurring once and the leading ten covering roughly 27%. The input for sequencing was PBMCs, mostly from graft donor cells, taken 360 days after TCRalphabeta/CD19-depleted stem cell transplant. The receptors shown here come from a boy younger than two who had a stem cell transplant for SCID, so the T cells may come from the graft donor.

The CDR3 loop reads CASSQGDRFGYTF. The DNA of the CDR3 is TGCGCCAGCAGCCAAGGGGACCGTTTTGGCTACACCTTC. V gene TRBV4-1 combines with J gene TRBJ1-2, with TRBD1 as a possible D gene (5 bases). Germline CDR1 and CDR2: MGHRA and YSYEKL. Trimming pared 1 base from V and 7 bases from J, leaving 10 bases between. The CDR3 loop spans 13 amino acids.

A few counts support this clonotype. V and J are TRBV24-1 and TRBJ1-5; TRBD1 is a possible D gene (6 bases). CDR1 is KGHDR and CDR2 is SFDVKD in the germline V gene. The CDR3 consists of 14 residues. V dropped 7 bases and J dropped 0 bases, with 9 bases sitting between them. CDR3 in amino acids: CATSQQGSNQPQHF. The CDR3 DNA sequence: TGTGCCACCAGCCAACAGGGTAGCAATCAGCCCCAGCATTTT.

The J gene is TRBJ2-3, the V gene TRBV15; D might be TRBD1 or TRBD2, each matching 5 bases. The CDR3 totals 14 residues. The V gene lost 4 bases and the J gene lost 7 bases, with 15 bases spanning the gap. In germline, CDR1 is LNHNV, CDR2 YYDKDF (reference sequence). CDR3 sequence: CATSTIDLGHTQYF. The CDR3 region has the DNA TGTGCCACCAGCACTATCGACCTGGGACATACGCAGTATTTT.

A few counts support this clonotype. V is TRBV20-1 and J is TRBJ2-7; D gene uncertain. Trimming left V 0 bases short and J 4 bases short, with 13 bases between. CDR3 size: 14 residues. Germline V lookup: CDR1 DFQATT, CDR2 SNEGSKA (reference sequence). CDR3 coding DNA: TGCAGTGCTAGAGATCCCAGCCGAACGTACGAGCAGTACTTC. It codes for CSARDPSRTYEQYF.

The sample holds a few counts of this clonotype. V and J are TRBV5-5 and TRBJ2-7, with TRBD1 matching over 9 bases. V dropped 1 base and J dropped 6; count of bases not matched to a gene: 8. The CDR3 is made up of 15 amino acids. In germline, CDR1 is SGHKS, CDR2 YYEKEE (reference sequence). The CDR3 here is CASSLPWGQGPEQYF. The CDR3 coding sequence is TGTGCCAGCAGCTTGCCTTGGGGACAGGGCCCCGAGCAGTACTTC.

This clonotype has a handful of counts. V is TRBV5-1 and J is TRBJ2-1; D is perhaps TRBD2 (5 bases). The CDR3 has 14 residues. Germline lookup yields CDR1 SGHRS and CDR2 YFSETQ. The germline V and J ends were trimmed by 4 bases and 5 bases, with 13 bases remaining between them. The CDR3 region is CASSVVDGNNEQFF. The DNA for the CDR3 is TGCGCCAGCAGCGTAGTGGACGGGAACAATGAGCAGTTCTTC. The whole variable domain, remainder taken from reference TRBV5-1 and TRBJ2-1, is KAGVTQTPRYLIKTRGQQVTLSCSPISGHRSVSWYQQTPGQGLQFLFEYFSETQRNKGNFPGRFSGRQFSNSRSEMNVSTLELGDSALYLCASSVVDGNNEQFFGPGTRLTVL.

This clonotype was counted between two and nine times. The gene calls are TRBV5-1 and TRBJ2-1, with 8 bases identical to TRBD2. V gave up 4 bases and J gave up 3 bases; unmatched junction bases: 18. The germline CDR1 and CDR2 sequences are SGHRS and YFSETQ. The CDR3 consists of 19 residues. Written as DNA, the CDR3 is TGCGCCAGCAGCCATCCAATTAGGGCAGCGGGGGCCCTCTACAATGAGCAGTTCTTC. Translated: CASSHPIRAAGALYNEQFF.

This clonotype was observed a few times. The chain links TRBV10-3 to TRBJ2-2, with unresolved D. Trimming cost V 10 bases and J 5 bases, with 11 bases left between them. The CDR3 has 12 residues. Germline loops: CDR1 ENHRY, CDR2 SYGVKD. As DNA, the CDR3 is TGTGCCACAAGAAGGCGGACCGGGGAGCTGTTTTTT. Protein product: CATRRRTGELFF.

This clonotype has a handful of counts. This chain links TRBV7-2 with TRBJ2-7, with D possibly matching TRBD1 (5 bases). V lost 6 bases and J 4 bases, leaving 19 bases between the germline ends. CDR3 length: 15 residues. Per the germline V gene, CDR1 is SGHTA and CDR2 is FQGNSA. CDR3 sequence reads: CASRKTGWTLYEQYF. The CDR3 DNA reads as TGTGCCAGCAGGAAAACAGGATGGACCCTATACGAGCAGTACTTC.

The V and J genes are TRBV10-2 and TRBJ2-3; D remains ambiguous. Germline CDR1 reads WSHSY; CDR2 reads SAAADI. The CDR3 contains 14 residues. Trimming shortened V by 10 bases and J by 4 bases, and 18 bases separated the two germline ends. CDR3 region: CATQLARRSDTQYF. CDR3 in DNA: TGCGCCACTCAACTGGCTAGGCGGTCAGATACGCAGTATTTT.

The genes are TRBV18 and TRBJ2-3; perhaps TRBD1 as D (5 bases). The V and J ends lost 8 bases and 0 bases respectively, with 15 bases between them. In germline, CDR1 is KGHSH, CDR2 LQKENI. This CDR3 region has 15 residues. CDR3 in amino acids: CASAGQGLSTDTQYF. The CDR3, as DNA: TGTGCCAGCGCCGGCCAGGGCCTGAGCACAGATACGCAGTATTTT.

This clonotype was counted between two and nine times. The genes are TRBV6-1 and TRBJ2-1, with 8 bases that match TRBD2. Unmatched junction bases numbered 6, after V lost 6 bases and J lost 8 bases. CDR3 length equals 13 residues. Germline lookup yields CDR1 MNHNS and CDR2 SASEGT. The CDR3, as DNA: TGTGCCAGCAGGCGGGGGGTGAGGGATGAGCAGTTCTTC. Translation: CASRRGVRDEQFF.

The chain uses TRBV19 and TRBJ1-1; D gene unclear. The CDR3 length is 14 residues. The V end was cut by 9 bases, the J end by 5 bases, with 19 bases between. Germline-derived CDR1 and CDR2 are LNHDA and SQIVND (reference sequence). CDR3: CASLRRETHTEAFF. Here the CDR3 DNA reads TGTGCCAGCCTTAGGCGGGAAACCCATACTGAAGCTTTCTTT.

The chain carries TRBV5-5 and TRBJ1-2, with no clear D. This CDR3 has 15 residues. Germline CDR1 and CDR2: SGHKS and YYEKEE (reference sequence). V lost 0 bases and J lost 1, with 10 bases in between. The CDR3 DNA reads TGTGCCAGCAGCTTGGCCAGCCAACTTAACTATGGCTACACCTTC. Protein: CASSLASQLNYGYTF.

This clonotype was seen only a few times. The chain employs TRBV27 and TRBJ1-5, with D possibly TRBD1 on 5 matching bases. The CDR3 sequence is 14 residues long. Germline-derived CDR1 and CDR2 are MNHEY and SMNVEV (reference sequence). Trimming pared 7 bases from V and 6 bases from J, leaving 16 bases between. CDR3 loop: CASTGLGAIQPQHF. CDR3 bases: TGTGCCAGCACGGGGCTAGGGGCAATTCAGCCCCAGCATTTT.

This clonotype was counted only a few times. This chain joins TRBV20-1 and TRBJ2-3; D is perhaps TRBD2 (6 bases). Germline values: CDR1 DFQATT, CDR2 SNEGSKA (reference sequence). The CDR3 has 12 residues. V was shortened by 8 bases and J by 2 bases, with 11 bases between the two germline ends. CDR3 sequence: CSSRGVTDTQYF. CDR3 nucleotide sequence: TGCAGTTCGCGCGGGGTCACAGATACGCAGTATTTT.

The rearrangement uses TRBV7-2 and TRBJ2-5; 10 bases fit TRBD2. There are 18 residues in the CDR3. With V trimmed by 0 bases and J by 2 bases, 9 bases remained unmatched. Germline CDR1 is SGHTA and CDR2 is FQGNSA. The CDR3 DNA sequence: TGTGCCAGCAGCTTAGCGTCGCTAGCGGGAGCCCGACAAGAGACCCAGTACTTC. It yields the protein CASSLASLAGARQETQYF. Full variable domain (rest looked up from reference TRBV7-2 and TRBJ2-5): GAGVSQSPSNKVTEKGKDVELRCDPISGHTALYWYRQSLGQGLEFLIYFQGNSAPDKSGLPSDRFSAERTGGSVSTLTIQRTQQEDSAVYLCASSLASLAGARQETQYFGPGTRLLVL.

The genes are TRBV4-3 and TRBJ1-5; TRBD1 might be the D (5 bases). CDR1 and CDR2 (germline): LGHNA, YSLEER. Between the trimmed V and J ends, which lost 1 base and 2 bases, there was a span of 21 bases. CDR3 length: 19 amino acids. CDR3 protein: CASSQVIPGTQGGNQPQHF. The DNA of the CDR3 is TGCGCCAGCAGCCAAGTGATTCCCGGGACTCAAGGTGGCAATCAGCCCCAGCATTTT.

J is TRBJ2-1 and V is TRBV5-1, with TRBD1 identical over 9 bases. The germline V gene encodes CDR1 SGHRS and CDR2 YFSETQ. There are 15 residues in the CDR3. With 4 bases clipped from V and 5 bases from J, the junction kept 7 bases outside the gene matches. The CDR3 DNA reads TGCGCCAGCAGCCTAGGGACAGGGTACAACAATGAGCAGTTCTTC. This encodes CASSLGTGYNNEQFF.

This clonotype was counted ten times or more. The chain carries TRBV15 and TRBJ2-3; D ambiguous. This CDR3 spans 15 amino acids. V lost 0 bases and J 2 bases, leaving 9 bases between the germline ends. Germline V lookup: CDR1 LNHNV, CDR2 YYDKDF (reference sequence). DNA for the CDR3: TGTGCCACCAGCAGAGATCACCCCACCACAGATACGCAGTATTTT. This gives the protein CATSRDHPTTDTQYF. Filled out from reference TRBV15 and TRBJ2-3, the complete variable domain reads DAMVIQNPRYQVTQFGKPVTLSCSQTLNHNVMYWYQQKSSQAPKLLFHYYDKDFNNEADTPDNFQSRRPNTSFCFLDIRSPGLGDTAMYLCATSRDHPTTDTQYFGPGTRLTVL.

This clonotype was seen ten or more times. J is TRBJ1-1 and V is TRBV5-1; 10 nucleotides line up with TRBD1. This CDR3 has 16 residues. After removal of 1 base from V and 4 bases from J, the junction contained 7 bases not matched to a gene. Per germline, CDR1 SGHRS and CDR2 YFSETQ. CDR3 protein: CASSLWPGQGITEAFF. In nucleotides, the CDR3 is TGCGCCAGCAGCTTGTGGCCGGGACAGGGGATCACTGAAGCTTTCTTT.

The CDR3 DNA is TGCGCCAGCAGCCAAGACCCCAGGAGGGAGTATACCGGGGAGCTGTTTTTT. This gives the protein CASSQDPRREYTGELFF. The J gene is TRBJ2-2, the V gene TRBV4-3; possible D gene TRBD2, 6 bases. Germline CDR1 LGHNA, CDR2 YSLEER. The CDR3 loop spans 17 amino acids. V lost 0 bases and J 5 bases, leaving 16 bases between the germline ends.